Shown below are 10 T cell receptor beta chains from a single sample sequenced in a study of shared clonotypes between healthy human individuals. Some clones are missing from TCRdb's copy, which holds only in-frame ones; the method was immunoSEQ multiplex PCR. Of about 2,500,000 clones in the sample, around nine tenths were seen once. The sequenced sample was naive CD4+ T cells sorted from blood. As to subset: CD45RA+ positively selected. These receptors all stem from a man aged 18 to 29 in good health.

The chain carries TRBV9 and TRBJ2-7; the D gene is possibly TRBD1 (6 bases). The CDR3 totals 14 residues. V gave up 3 bases and J gave up 2 bases, with 12 bases separating them. Germline CDR1 is SGDLS and CDR2 is YYNGEE. CDR3: CASSAGTPAYEQYF. In DNA, the CDR3 is TGTGCCAGCAGCGCCGGGACACCAGCCTACGAGCAGTACTTC.

The chain employs TRBV4-1 and TRBJ1-1; D remains ambiguous. This CDR3 spans 14 amino acids. The V gene lost 1 base and the J gene lost 8 bases, with 14 bases spanning the gap. Germline V gene lookup returns CDR1 MGHRA and CDR2 YSYEKL. In DNA, the CDR3 is TGCGCCAGCAGCCAAGGTCTCAGCATTTGGGAAGCTTTCTTT. Protein sequence: CASSQGLSIWEAFF.

Details on this clone: The same CDR3 is also encoded by other DNA sequences in this sample. The V call is TRBV11-2, the J call TRBJ2-1; 9 nucleotides agree with TRBD2. V gave up 0 bases and J gave up 3 bases; unmatched junction bases: 0. Germline CDR1 and CDR2: SGHAT and FQNNGV. The CDR3 sequence is 15 residues long. The CDR3 sequence is CASSLDSGGYNEQFF. The CDR3 coding sequence is TGTGCCAGCAGCTTAGATAGCGGGGGCTACAATGAGCAGTTCTTC. Full variable domain (remainder filled in from reference TRBV11-2 and TRBJ2-1): EAGVAQSPRYKIIEKRQSVAFWCNPISGHATLYWYQQILGQGPKLLIQFQNNGVVDDSQLPKDRFSAERLKGVDSTLKIQPAKLEDSAVYLCASSLDSGGYNEQFFGPGTRLTVL.

This clone was observed a single time. V is TRBV4-2 and J is TRBJ1-2; 8 positions agree with TRBD1. Germline loops: CDR1 LGHNA, CDR2 YNFKEQ. V lost 3 bases to trimming and J lost 8 bases; unmatched junction nucleotides: 11. The CDR3 length is 15 residues. For the CDR3, the DNA is TGTGCCAGCAGCCAGTCCAGGCAGGGGGCGGAGGGCTACACCTTC. It is translated as CASSQSRQGAEGYTF.

This chain joins TRBV11-2 and TRBJ2-2; 11 positions agree with TRBD2. CDR1 SGHAT and CDR2 FQNNGV come from the germline V gene. The CDR3 contains 15 residues. J was trimmed by 11 bases and V by 0 bases; bases with no gene match: 5. Here the CDR3 DNA reads TGTGCCAGCAGCTTAGAACTAGCGGGGGCCTATGAGCTGTTTTTT. Protein: CASSLELAGAYELFF.

This chain uses TRBV25-1 with TRBJ2-1; weak D call: TRBD1 (5 bases). Germline CDR1 MGHDK, CDR2 SYGVNS. This CDR3 is 15 amino acids long. Trimming took 3 bases from V and 0 from J, leaving 9 bases between them. CDR3 bases: TGTGCCAGCAGTGACACTGGGGCCTCCTACAATGAGCAGTTCTTC. Translating gives CASSDTGASYNEQFF.

V usage is TRBV7-9 and J usage is TRBJ1-5; weak D call: TRBD1 (5 bases). V was clipped by 1 base and J by 4 bases, with 14 bases between them. CDR1 is SEHNR, CDR2 FQNEAQ, per germline (reference sequence). This CDR3 spans 16 amino acids. Written as DNA, the CDR3 is TGTGCCAGCAGCTTAGTTTCAGGGTCGATAAATCAGCCCCAGCATTTT. Translating gives CASSLVSGSINQPQHF.

This clone was recorded only once. The rearrangement joins TRBV7-2 to TRBJ1-1, with 8 bases lining up with TRBD1. Per germline, CDR1 SGHTA and CDR2 FQGNSA. Trimming took 5 bases from V and 1 from J; bases not matched to a gene: 3. The CDR3 contains 14 residues. CDR3 sequence: CASSPGGRNTEAFF. CDR3 DNA: TGTGCCAGCAGCCCAGGGGGCAGGAACACTGAAGCTTTCTTT.

The V call is TRBV7-2, the J call TRBJ1-2; no reliable D call. The CDR3 sequence is 13 residues long. Trimming pared 1 base from V and 4 bases from J, leaving 7 bases between. CDR1 and CDR2 (germline): SGHTA, FQGNSA. CDR3 DNA sequence: TGTGCCAGCAGCTTAGACAGCGCCTATGGCTACACCTTC. This translates into CASSLDSAYGYTF.

The chain links TRBV4-3 to TRBJ1-6; TRBD1 might be the D (6 bases). V was cut by 0 bases and J by 8 bases, with 8 bases left in between. Germline CDR1 is LGHNA and CDR2 is YSLEER. CDR3 length: 14 residues. CDR3 residues: CASSQDRGYSPLHF. The CDR3 bases are TGCGCCAGCAGCCAAGACAGGGGCTATTCACCCCTCCACTTT.